A single sample gave rise to the 14 T cell receptor beta chains below, sequenced in a study of Ad26.COV2.S vaccination and SARS-CoV-2 variants. Treatment reported: over 15 received Ad26.COV2.S at low or high dose, single or two shots; roughly 5 received placebo; per-sample allocation not given. Sampling was done on day 63 after the first vaccine or placebo injection. Using immunoSEQ multiplex PCR, the repertoire was profiled, and TCRdb retains in-frame clones only, with some absent. This table has 400,000 to 450,000 clones, approximately 92% appearing once. The starting material was peripheral blood, obtained in a trial of Ad26.COV2.S vaccine versus placebo. These receptors came from a person aged 18 to 59 who received the Ad26.COV2.S COVID-19 vaccine or a placebo.

This sequence joins TRBV5-5 and TRBJ1-4; D gene uncertain. Germline lookup yields CDR1 SGHKS and CDR2 YYEKEE (reference sequence). The CDR3 extends over 12 amino acids. Trimming cost V 1 base and J 8 bases, with 6 bases left between them. The DNA for the CDR3 is TGTGCCAGCAGCTTGTTGGCCGAAAAACTGTTTTTT. It is translated as CASSLLAEKLFF. The complete variable domain, with remaining parts taken from reference TRBV5-5 and TRBJ1-4, reads DAGVTQSPTHLIKTRGQQVTLRCSPISGHKSVSWYQQVLGQGPQFIFQYYEKEERGRGNFPDRFSARQFPNYSSELNVNALLLGDSALYLCASSLLAEKLFFGSGTQLSVL.

The chain has TRBV5-5 and TRBJ2-6; D is unresolved. Trimming stripped 6 bases from V and 0 bases from J, with 7 bases between. The CDR3 runs 14 residues. CDR1 SGHKS and CDR2 YYEKEE come from the germline V gene (reference sequence). The chain's CDR3 is CASMAISGANVLTF. CDR3 DNA: TGTGCCAGCATGGCGATCTCTGGGGCCAACGTCCTGACTTTC. Filled out from reference TRBV5-5 and TRBJ2-6, the complete variable domain reads DAGVTQSPTHLIKTRGQQVTLRCSPISGHKSVSWYQQVLGQGPQFIFQYYEKEERGRGNFPDRFSARQFPNYSSELNVNALLLGDSALYLCASMAISGANVLTFGAGSRLTVL.

The chain employs TRBV3-1 (or the pseudogene TRBV3-2) and TRBJ2-7, with D perhaps TRBD1 (6 bases). The CDR3 has 14 residues. CDR1 LGHDT and CDR2 YNNKEL come from the germline V gene (reference sequence). The germline V and J ends were trimmed by 1 base and 6 bases, with 13 bases remaining between them. CDR3 region: CASSQGTVLREQYF. The CDR3 DNA reads as TGTGCCAGCAGCCAAGGGACAGTTCTCCGCGAGCAGTACTTC.

The V call is TRBV6-2 or TRBV6-3, the J call TRBJ2-2; D is perhaps TRBD2 (6 bases). This CDR3 region has 16 residues. The germline CDR1 and CDR2 sequences are MNHEY and SVGEGT. V dropped 2 bases and J dropped 4 bases, with 14 bases sitting between them. Here the CDR3 reads CASSYPRLDSTGELFF. Written as DNA, the CDR3 is TGTGCCAGCAGTTACCCCCGACTAGATAGCACCGGGGAGCTGTTTTTT.

The chain is built from TRBV2 and TRBJ1-6; TRBD1 might be the D (6 bases). This CDR3 spans 15 amino acids. From germline, CDR1 is SNHLY and CDR2 FYNNEI. Deletions cut 0 bases from V and 6 bases from J, with 9 bases between. DNA for the CDR3: TGTGCCAGCAGTGAAGCGCCGGGGGCTAATTCACCCCTCCACTTT. This translates into CASSEAPGANSPLHF.

CDR3 sequence: CASSLSGLAGPSSYNEQFF. For the CDR3, the DNA is TGTGCCAGCAGCTTGAGCGGGCTAGCGGGACCGAGCTCCTACAATGAGCAGTTCTTC. The chain employs TRBV7-9 and TRBJ2-1; 9 positions match TRBD2. The CDR3 covers 19 residues. Germline-derived CDR1 and CDR2 are SEHNR and FQNEAQ (reference sequence). V was pared by 3 bases and J by 0 bases, with 12 bases of the junction left unmatched.

The CDR3, as DNA: TGCGCCAGCAGCTTGACAGGTTCCATGAACACTGAAGCTTTCTTT. Protein product: CASSLTGSMNTEAFF. This sequence joins TRBV5-1 and TRBJ1-1; the D gene is possibly TRBD1 (5 bases). V lost 1 base to trimming and J lost 0 bases, with 10 bases between them. The CDR3 consists of 15 residues. CDR1 and CDR2 from the germline V gene are SGHRS and YFSETQ.

The genes are TRBV25-1 and TRBJ2-2; D may be TRBD1 (6 bases). The length of the CDR3 is 16 residues. Germline CDR1 and CDR2: MGHDK and SYGVNS. Trimming cost V 4 bases and J 1 base, with 13 bases left between them. Here the CDR3 DNA reads TGTGCCAGCAGTGGCCCGGGACAACTGAACACCGGGGAGCTGTTTTTT. Its translation: CASSGPGQLNTGELFF.

The chain employs TRBV29-1 and TRBJ2-5; D unresolved. This CDR3 is built from 12 residues. CDR1 and CDR2 from the germline V gene are SQVTM and ANQGSEA. The V and J ends lost 3 bases and 4 bases respectively, with 9 bases between them. The CDR3 sequence is CSVDVSRETQYF. For the CDR3, the DNA is TGCAGCGTTGACGTTAGCCGAGAGACCCAGTACTTC.

The table lists this clone with a few counts. J is TRBJ2-4 and V is TRBV19; D may be TRBD1 (5 bases). Per the germline V gene, CDR1 is LNHDA and CDR2 is SQIVND (reference sequence). The V end was cut by 5 bases, the J end by 8 bases, with 7 bases between. The CDR3 sequence is 11 residues long. This CDR3 is CASSPGYIQYF. The CDR3 coding sequence is TGTGCCAGTAGTCCAGGGTACATTCAGTACTTC.

This chain joins TRBV5-1 and TRBJ2-5; 8 bases align to TRBD1. The CDR3 is made up of 12 amino acids. Germline values: CDR1 SGHRS, CDR2 YFSETQ. The ends lost 4 bases at V and 5 bases at J; junction bases unmatched: 1. CDR3 residues: CASSTGGETQYF. CDR3 nucleotide sequence: TGCGCCAGCAGCACAGGGGGGGAGACCCAGTACTTC.

The count of this clone is one. The rearrangement links TRBV2 to TRBJ2-5, with 9 bases lining up with TRBD1. The CDR3 is made up of 15 amino acids. Trimming cost V 5 bases and J 5 bases; bases outside gene matches: 9. CDR1 and CDR2 from the germline V gene are SNHLY and FYNNEI. This CDR3 is CASSRDRAAMETQYF. The CDR3 region has the DNA TGTGCCAGCAGTCGGGACAGGGCAGCGATGGAGACCCAGTACTTC.

The chain recombines TRBV6-5 with TRBJ1-6; D is unclear. There are 13 residues in the CDR3. The V and J ends lost 5 bases and 7 bases respectively, with 9 bases between them. Germline values: CDR1 MNHEY, CDR2 SVGAGI. CDR3 amino acids: CASSSRRNSPLHF. The CDR3, as DNA: TGTGCCAGCAGTAGCAGGCGGAATTCACCCCTCCACTTT.

The chain couples TRBV28 to TRBJ2-1, with 8 bases aligning to TRBD2. CDR1 and CDR2 (germline): MDHEN, SYDVKM. There are 18 residues in the CDR3. Trimming at V came to 5 bases and at J to 0 bases, leaving 12 bases not matched to a gene. CDR3 in DNA: TGTGCCAGCAGTCCTCCTGAACGGGAGGGAGCCTCCTACAATGAGCAGTTCTTC. Its protein is CASSPPEREGASYNEQFF. Complete variable domain (other parts from reference TRBV28 and TRBJ2-1): DVKVTQSSRYLVKRTGEKVFLECVQDMDHENMFWYRQDPGLGLRLIYFSYDVKMKEKGDIPEGYSVSREKKERFSLILESASTNQTSMYLCASSPPEREGASYNEQFFGPGTRLTVL.